The 16 T cell receptor beta chains given below trace back to one sample, sequenced in a study of blood T cells in healthy people across ages. Primers used in a second PCR of roughly 7 to 12 cycles were a sample-barcoded 5' primer and a J-beta primer mix. Via MiXCR, TCRdb re-called the 5' RACE reads, giving one row per CDR3 protein. The data show around 1,000,000 distinct CDR3 sequences, under 30% seen once. These data were also reused for a study on T cells of mothers and their children.

Input material: blood. Receptors originate from a girl aged 2 to 10 in good health.

This chain joins TRBV5-1 and TRBJ2-1, with TRBD1 identical over 9 bases. The trim removed 3 bases at V and 5 bases at J, leaving 6 bases unmatched. The CDR3 is 15 amino acids. The germline CDR1 and CDR2 sequences are SGHRS and YFSETQ. The CDR3 loop is CASSWGQGPHNEQFF. The CDR3 bases are TGCGCCAGCAGCTGGGGACAGGGACCCCACAATGAGCAGTTCTTC.

This chain connects TRBV12-3 or TRBV12-4 to TRBJ2-2; perhaps TRBD2 as D (6 bases). The CDR3 runs to 16 residues. V lost 3 bases and J 6 bases, leaving 17 bases between the germline ends. CDR3 coding DNA: TGTGCCAGCAGTTTTTCGCTAGGACTACTTGCCGGGGAGCTGTTTTTT. It yields the protein CASSFSLGLLAGELFF.

This chain connects TRBV4-1 to TRBJ2-1; 8 bases fit TRBD2. CDR3 length: 17 residues. CDR1 and CDR2 (germline): MGHRA, YSYEKL. The V gene end was trimmed by 4 bases and the J gene end by 4 bases; junction bases not matched to a gene: 12. The CDR3 loop reads CASSPTGAGDVYNEQFF. CDR3 nucleotide sequence: TGCGCCAGCAGCCCCACAGGAGCGGGAGATGTGTACAATGAGCAGTTCTTC.

This clonotype was detected a few times. The V gene is TRBV6-5, the J gene TRBJ2-7, with 10 bases that match TRBD2. The CDR3 sequence is 16 residues long. V dropped 6 bases and J dropped 0; count of bases not matched to a gene: 8. Germline CDR1 reads MNHEY; CDR2 reads SVGAGI. The CDR3 DNA follows: TGTGCCAGCAGGGAAACCGGGACTAGCGACTCCTACGAGCAGTACTTC. Protein product: CASRETGTSDSYEQYF.

The CDR3 spells CASSLGEWTEAFF. The CDR3 region has the DNA TGTGCCAGCAGTTTAGGTGAGTGGACTGAAGCTTTCTTT. The rearrangement links TRBV12-3 or TRBV12-4 to TRBJ1-1; D gene unclear. The CDR3 consists of 13 residues. V was cut by 1 base and J by 5 bases, with 8 bases left in between.

This clonotype was observed at least ten times. This chain links TRBV3-1 with TRBJ2-3; 9 nucleotides align to TRBD2. J was trimmed by 2 bases and V by 0 bases; bases with no gene match: 6. Germline CDR1 and CDR2: LGHDT and YNNKEL (reference sequence). The CDR3 is 17 residues long. DNA for the CDR3: TGTGCCAGCAGCCAAGAGATGCGGGAGGGAAACACAGATACGCAGTATTTT. It specifies CASSQEMREGNTDTQYF.

This clonotype came up many times. The V gene is TRBV12-3 or TRBV12-4, the J gene TRBJ2-5; D not resolved. Deletions cut 3 bases from V and 8 bases from J, with 10 bases between. CDR3 length equals 12 residues. CDR3 DNA: TGTGCCAGCAGTTTTGGTAGAGGAACCCAGTACTTC. Encoded protein: CASSFGRGTQYF.

With respect to this clonotype: The junction shows a germline mismatch at one end, possibly a read error. This sequence joins TRBV12-3 or TRBV12-4 and TRBJ2-1; D is uncertain. This CDR3 spans 14 amino acids. CDR3 sequence: CASSFGISYNEQLF. The CDR3 nucleotides are TGTGCCAGCAGTTTTGGGATATCCTACAATGAGCAGCTCTTC.

This clonotype turned up a few times. The CDR3 spells CATPGETFPIFYEQYF. The CDR3 DNA is TGTGCCACCCCCGGGGAGACGTTTCCTATTTTCTACGAGCAGTACTTC. V gene TRBV7-9 combines with J gene TRBJ2-7; weak D call: TRBD2 (5 bases). The germline CDR1 and CDR2 sequences are SEHNR and FQNEAQ (reference sequence). Trimming cost V 10 bases and J 3 bases, with 25 bases left between them. The CDR3 runs to 16 residues.

The chain couples TRBV5-5 to TRBJ2-1, with D maybe TRBD2 (6 bases). Germline assignment: CDR1 SGHKS and CDR2 YYEKEE (reference sequence). V was cut by 2 bases and J by 8 bases, with 17 bases left in between. The CDR3 totals 15 residues. The CDR3 region is CASSFRDSSSYEQFF. CDR3 nucleotide sequence: TGTGCCAGCAGCTTCCGGGACTCCTCTTCGTATGAGCAGTTCTTC.

This clonotype was seen ten or more times. This chain uses TRBV11-2 with TRBJ1-1; D not certain. The CDR3 has 11 residues. From germline, CDR1 is SGHAT and CDR2 FQNNGV. Trimming cost V 0 bases and J 8 bases, with 4 bases left between them. CDR3 in amino acids: CASSLEVEAFF. The DNA of the CDR3 is TGTGCCAGCAGCTTAGAAGTCGAAGCTTTCTTT.

The chain carries TRBV20-1 and TRBJ2-1, with 14 bases matching TRBD2. The V gene's germline CDR1 is DFQATT and CDR2 SNEGSKA (reference sequence). V gave up 5 bases and J gave up 4 bases; unmatched junction bases: 10. The CDR3 spans 17 residues. The CDR3 is CSAPGTSGGKWYNEQFF. The CDR3 DNA reads TGCAGTGCTCCCGGGACTAGCGGGGGCAAATGGTACAATGAGCAGTTCTTC.

This clonotype was detected ten times or more. This chain joins TRBV11-2 and TRBJ2-2, with D hard to call. V was cut by 5 bases and J by 8 bases, with 9 bases left in between. The CDR3 totals 12 residues. Germline CDR1 and CDR2: SGHAT and FQNNGV. The CDR3 nucleotides are TGTGCCAGCAGCCCCCTGGGTGGGGAGCTGTTTTTT. It encodes CASSPLGGELFF.

The CDR3 region has the DNA TGCGCCAGCAGCTTGGGGGGCTTGAAGACCCAGTACTTC. This sequence encodes CASSLGGLKTQYF. This chain links TRBV5-1 with TRBJ2-5, with D tentatively TRBD1 (5 bases). This CDR3 has 13 amino acids. V lost 0 bases and J 6 bases, leaving 9 bases between the germline ends. Looked up from germline, CDR1 is SGHRS and CDR2 is YFSETQ.

A few counts support this clonotype. This chain uses TRBV7-9 with TRBJ1-4; D gene uncertain. V gave up 10 bases and J gave up 6 bases, with 12 bases separating them. Germline V gene data show CDR1 as SEHNR and CDR2 as FQNEAQ (reference sequence). The CDR3 is 12 residues long. The CDR3 loop is CAIFRTDEKLFF. DNA of the CDR3: TGTGCCATCTTCCGGACGGATGAAAAACTGTTTTTT.

V gene TRBV25-1 combines with J gene TRBJ1-2, with no clear D. The CDR3 is 15 amino acids. Trimming left V 0 bases short and J 5 bases short, with 13 bases between. CDR1 MGHDK and CDR2 SYGVNS come from the germline V gene. CDR3 nucleotide sequence: TGTGCCAGCAGTGAATATTTCCCGCAGGCTTATGGCTACACCTTC. Encoded protein: CASSEYFPQAYGYTF.